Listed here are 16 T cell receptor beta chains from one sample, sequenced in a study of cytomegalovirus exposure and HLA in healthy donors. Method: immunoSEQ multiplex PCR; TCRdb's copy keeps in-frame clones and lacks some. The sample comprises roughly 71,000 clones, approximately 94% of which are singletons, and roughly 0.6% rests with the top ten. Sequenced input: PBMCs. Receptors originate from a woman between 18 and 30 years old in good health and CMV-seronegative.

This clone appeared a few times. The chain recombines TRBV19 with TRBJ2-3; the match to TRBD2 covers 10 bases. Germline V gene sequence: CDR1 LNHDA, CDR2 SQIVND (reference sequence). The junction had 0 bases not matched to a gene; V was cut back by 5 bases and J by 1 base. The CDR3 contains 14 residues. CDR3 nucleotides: TGTGCCAGTAGTGGACTAGCGGGCACAGATACGCAGTATTTT. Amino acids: CASSGLAGTDTQYF.

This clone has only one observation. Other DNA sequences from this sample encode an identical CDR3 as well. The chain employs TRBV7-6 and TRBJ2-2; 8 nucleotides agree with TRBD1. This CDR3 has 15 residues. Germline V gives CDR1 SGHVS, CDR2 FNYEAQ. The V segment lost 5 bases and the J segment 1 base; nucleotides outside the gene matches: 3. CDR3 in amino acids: CASSPGTGNTGELFF. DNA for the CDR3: TGTGCCAGCAGCCCAGGGACAGGGAACACCGGGGAGCTGTTTTTT.

CDR3: CASSVEGFGGRRTDTQYF. CDR3 coding DNA: TGTGCCAGCAGCGTAGAAGGGTTTGGGGGGAGGCGCACAGATACGCAGTATTTT. The chain combines TRBV9 with TRBJ2-3; D might be TRBD2 (6 bases). The germline V gene encodes CDR1 SGDLS and CDR2 YYNGEE. V was clipped by 0 bases and J by 1 base, with 18 bases between them. This CDR3 is built from 18 residues.

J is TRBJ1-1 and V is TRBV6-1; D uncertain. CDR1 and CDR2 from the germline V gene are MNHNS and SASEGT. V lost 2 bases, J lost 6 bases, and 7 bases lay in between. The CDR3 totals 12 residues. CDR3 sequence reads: CASSEIFAEAFF. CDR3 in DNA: TGTGCCAGCAGTGAAATATTCGCTGAAGCTTTCTTT.

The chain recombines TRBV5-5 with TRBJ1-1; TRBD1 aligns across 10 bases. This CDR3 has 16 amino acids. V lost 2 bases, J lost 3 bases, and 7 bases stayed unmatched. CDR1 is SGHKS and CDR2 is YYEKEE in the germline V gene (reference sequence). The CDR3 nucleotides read TGTGCCAGCAGCTTATTGGGACAGGGGTTCTACACTGAAGCTTTCTTT. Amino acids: CASSLLGQGFYTEAFF.

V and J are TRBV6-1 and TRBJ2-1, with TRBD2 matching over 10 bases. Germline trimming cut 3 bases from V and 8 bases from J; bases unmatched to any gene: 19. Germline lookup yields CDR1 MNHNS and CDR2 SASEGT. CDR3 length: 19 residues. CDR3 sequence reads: CASSDFLGLARGDGHEQFF. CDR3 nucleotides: TGTGCCAGCAGTGATTTTTTGGGACTAGCGCGGGGAGATGGCCATGAGCAGTTCTTC.

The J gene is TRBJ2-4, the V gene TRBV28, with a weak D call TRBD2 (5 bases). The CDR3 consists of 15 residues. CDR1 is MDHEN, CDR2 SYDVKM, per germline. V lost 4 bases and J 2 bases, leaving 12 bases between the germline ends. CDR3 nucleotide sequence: TGTGCCAGCAGTTCTTTGTCGGGATCCAAAAACATTCAGTACTTC. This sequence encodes CASSSLSGSKNIQYF.

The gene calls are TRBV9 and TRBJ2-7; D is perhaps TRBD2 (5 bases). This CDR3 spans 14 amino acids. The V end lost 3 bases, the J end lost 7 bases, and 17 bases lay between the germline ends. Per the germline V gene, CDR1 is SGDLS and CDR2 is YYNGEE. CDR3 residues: CASSGLTRAGEQYF. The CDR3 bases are TGTGCCAGCAGCGGATTGACCCGGGCGGGTGAGCAGTACTTC.

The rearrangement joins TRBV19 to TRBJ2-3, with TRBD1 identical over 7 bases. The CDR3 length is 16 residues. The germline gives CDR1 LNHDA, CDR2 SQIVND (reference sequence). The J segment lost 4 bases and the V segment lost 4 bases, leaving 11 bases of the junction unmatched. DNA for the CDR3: TGTGCCAGTAGTAGGACAGGCGGGTTGACCCCAGATACGCAGTATTTT. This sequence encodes CASSRTGGLTPDTQYF.

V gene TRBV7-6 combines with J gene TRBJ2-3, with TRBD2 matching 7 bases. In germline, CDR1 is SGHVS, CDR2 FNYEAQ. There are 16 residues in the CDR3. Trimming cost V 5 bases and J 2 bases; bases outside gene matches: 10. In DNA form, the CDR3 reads TGTGCCAGCAGCCAGCGCTCCGGGGGGATCACAGATACGCAGTATTTT. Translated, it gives CASSQRSGGITDTQYF.

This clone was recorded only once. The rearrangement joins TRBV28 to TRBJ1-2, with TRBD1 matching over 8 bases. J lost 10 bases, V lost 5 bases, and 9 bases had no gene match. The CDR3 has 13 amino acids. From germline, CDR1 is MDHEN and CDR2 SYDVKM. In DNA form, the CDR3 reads TGTGCCAGCAGTCCTGGACAGGGAGAGGACTACACCTTC. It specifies CASSPGQGEDYTF.

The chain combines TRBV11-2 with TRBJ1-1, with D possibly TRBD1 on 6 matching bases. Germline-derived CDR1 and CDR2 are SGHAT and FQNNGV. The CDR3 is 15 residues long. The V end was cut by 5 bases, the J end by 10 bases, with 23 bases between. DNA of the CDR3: TGTGCCAGCAGCATTAGGACAGCCAGGGATTTAGGAGCTTTCTTT. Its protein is CASSIRTARDLGAFF. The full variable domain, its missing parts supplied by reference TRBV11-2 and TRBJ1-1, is EAGVAQSPRYKIIEKRQSVAFWCNPISGHATLYWYQQILGQGPKLLIQFQNNGVVDDSQLPKDRFSAERLKGVDSTLKIQPAKLEDSAVYLCASSIRTARDLGAFFGQGTRLTVV.

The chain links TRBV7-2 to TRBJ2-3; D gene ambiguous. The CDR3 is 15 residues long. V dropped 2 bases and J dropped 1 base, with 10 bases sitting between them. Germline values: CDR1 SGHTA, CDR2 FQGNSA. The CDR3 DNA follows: TGTGCCAGCAGCTTATCCCCCCCCGGCACAGATACGCAGTATTTT. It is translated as CASSLSPPGTDTQYF.

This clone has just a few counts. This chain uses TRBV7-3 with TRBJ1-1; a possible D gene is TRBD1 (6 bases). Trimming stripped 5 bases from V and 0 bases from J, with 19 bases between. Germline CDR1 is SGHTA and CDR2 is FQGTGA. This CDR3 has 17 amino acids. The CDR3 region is CASSLGGGGPMNTEAFF. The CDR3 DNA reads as TGTGCCAGCAGCCTTGGAGGGGGGGGGCCTATGAACACTGAAGCTTTCTTT.

DNA of the CDR3: TGTGCCATCAGTCTAGGCTTAAATCAGCCCCAGCATTTT. Its translation is CAISLGLNQPQHF. The chain carries TRBV10-3 and TRBJ1-5, with D uncertain. Deletions cut 5 bases from V and 4 bases from J, with 9 bases between. This CDR3 is built from 13 residues. CDR1 ENHRY and CDR2 SYGVKD come from the germline V gene.

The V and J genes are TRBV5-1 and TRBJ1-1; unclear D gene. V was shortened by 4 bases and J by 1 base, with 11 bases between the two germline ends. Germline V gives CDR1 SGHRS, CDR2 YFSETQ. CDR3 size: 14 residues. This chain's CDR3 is CASSRDLENTEAFF. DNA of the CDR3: TGCGCCAGCAGCCGGGATCTAGAGAACACTGAAGCTTTCTTT.